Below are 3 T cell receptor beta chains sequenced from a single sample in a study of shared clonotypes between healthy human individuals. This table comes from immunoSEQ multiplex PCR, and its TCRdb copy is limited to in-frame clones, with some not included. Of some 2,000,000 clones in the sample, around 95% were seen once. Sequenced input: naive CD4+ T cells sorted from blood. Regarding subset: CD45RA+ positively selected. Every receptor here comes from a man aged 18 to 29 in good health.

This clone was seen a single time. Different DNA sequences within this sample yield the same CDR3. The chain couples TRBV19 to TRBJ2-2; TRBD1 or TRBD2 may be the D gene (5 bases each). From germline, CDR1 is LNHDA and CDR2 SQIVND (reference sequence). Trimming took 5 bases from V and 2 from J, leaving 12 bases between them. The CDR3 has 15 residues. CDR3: CASSSGTANTGELFF. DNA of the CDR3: TGTGCCAGTAGTTCCGGGACGGCAAACACCGGGGAGCTGTTTTTT.

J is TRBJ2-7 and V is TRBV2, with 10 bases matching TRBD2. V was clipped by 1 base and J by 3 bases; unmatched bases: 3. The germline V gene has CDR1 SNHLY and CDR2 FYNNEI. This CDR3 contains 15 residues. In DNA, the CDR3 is TGTGCCAGCAGTGAAGACCTAGCGGGAGTCTACGAGCAGTACTTC. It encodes CASSEDLAGVYEQYF.

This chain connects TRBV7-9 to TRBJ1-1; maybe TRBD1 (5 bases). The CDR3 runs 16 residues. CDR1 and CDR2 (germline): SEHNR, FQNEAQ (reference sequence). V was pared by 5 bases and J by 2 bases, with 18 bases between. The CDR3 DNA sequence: TGTGCCAGCAGCCCTACGTTGGGGGAGGTAAACACTGAAGCTTTCTTT. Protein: CASSPTLGEVNTEAFF.